Listed below are T cell receptor beta chains from one sample, sequenced in a study of OX40 agonist ivuxolimab in advanced cancers. The method was immunoSEQ multiplex PCR; TCRdb's version includes in-frame clones alone and lacks a portion of them. This repertoire shows fewer than 100,000 clones, approximately 91% found once; its top ten account for under 0.35%. The specimen comprised CD4+ or CD8+ T cells sorted from blood, sampled in a trial of the OX40 agonist ivuxolimab. These receptors all stem from an adult with an advanced solid tumor such as melanoma, head and neck, liver or kidney cancer. Both conserved end residues are part of each CDR3. D genes are given only for firm matches. The size entry is marked missing in some rows and otherwise reads once, few, many or a size class.

D gene,J gene,V gene,clone size,CDR3 DNA,CDR3 protein
TRBD1,TRBJ2-7,TRBV6-5,NA,TGTGCCAGCAGTTACCGAGGACAGGGCAGCGAGCAGTACTTC,CASSYRGQGSEQYF
NA,TRBJ2-2,TRBV27,NA,TGTGCCAGCAGTTTTGACAGGAGAAACACCGGGGAGCTGTTTTTT,CASSFDRRNTGELFF
NA,TRBJ2-2,TRBV23-1,NA,TGCGCCAGCAGTCAATTAAGGCACTACGAATTTTTT,CASSQLRHYEFF
NA,TRBJ2-3,TRBV5-1,NA,TGCGCCAGCAGCCCGACCACATCAGGGACAGATACGCAGTATTTT,CASSPTTSGTDTQYF
TRBD2,TRBJ2-7,TRBV2,NA,TGTGCCAGCACCAGAACCCAAGCGGGAGCAGGGTACGAGCAGTACTTC,CASTRTQAGAGYEQYF
TRBD2,TRBJ2-7,TRBV10-3,NA,TGTGCCATCAGTGAGTCAGGAACTAGCGGATCCTACGAGCAGTACTTC,CAISESGTSGSYEQYF
NA,TRBJ1-3,TRBV27,NA,TGTGCCAGCAGTTTAGTCGCGGGCGGCTCTGGAAACACCATATATTTT,CASSLVAGGSGNTIYF
NA,TRBJ1-1,TRBV27,NA,TGTGCCAGCAGTTCTGTGAACACTGAAGCTTTCTTT,CASSSVNTEAFF
TRBD2,TRBJ2-4,TRBV7-2,NA,TGTGCCAGCAGCCAAGGGAGGGCCGAAAACATTCAGTACTTC,CASSQGRAENIQYF
TRBD1,TRBJ1-5,TRBV19,NA,TGTGCCAGTAGTAAAGGGACAGGATACAATCAGCCCCAGCATTTT,CASSKGTGYNQPQHF
TRBD2,TRBJ2-1,TRBV19,NA,TGTGCCAGTAGTATGAGGCTAGCGGGACTCAATGAGCAGTTCTTC,CASSMRLAGLNEQFF
TRBD1,TRBJ1-5,TRBV7-8,NA,TGTGCCAGCGGCGGGACAGGGTTTCAGCCCCAGCATTTT,CASGGTGFQPQHF
TRBD1,TRBJ1-1,TRBV28,NA,TGTGCCAGCAGTTTACCTTATTCAGGGGGCAGGGAAGCTTTCTTT,CASSLPYSGGREAFF
NA,TRBJ2-1,TRBV7-7,once,TGTGCCAGCAGCTTAGGAGGCAGTTACAATGAGCAGTTCTTC,CASSLGGSYNEQFF
NA,TRBJ2-7,TRBV7-9,NA,TGTGCCAGCAGCTTAGTGGCCACCGTCTACGAGCAGTACTTC,CASSLVATVYEQYF
NA,TRBJ2-7,TRBV28,NA,TGTGCCAGCAGCTCGGGCGGGACATTCTCCTACGAGCAGTACTTC,CASSSGGTFSYEQYF